The entry below gives a single TCR beta chain sequence along with its context. Its antigen remains undetermined. The sample holds no much larger clone one base away, and base qualities are not on file. The donors were healthy, HIV-negative adults with no recently reported acute infections or vaccinations. All donors were Caucasian adults living in Nashville, Tennessee, USA. CD4+ T cells were enriched through magnetic negative selection, after which naive cells were positively selected on CD45RA and the remaining negative fraction served as the memory subset. After blood collection by leukapheresis, PBMCs were isolated using Ficoll-Histopaque density gradient centrifugation and then cryopreserved in the vapor phase of liquid nitrogen. Analytical flow cytometry was used to check the purity and quantity of every magnetically sorted T cell population. Genomic DNA was isolated from each sorted fraction and quantified by UV absorbance on a Nanodrop 2000c.

These data originate in a study of shared clonotypes between healthy human individuals (dated by TCRdb to the early 2020s). Context from the whole study: The cohort included three men and a couple of women between 18 and 49 years of age. Per donor, three plates each were used for CD4 naive and CD4 memory, two for CD8 naive, and one for CD8 memory. To estimate repertoire size and how much clonotypes are shared between individuals, the study performed deep sequencing of blood TCR repertoires from a handful of healthy adults. Libraries were prepared and TCR repertoires were sequenced by different laboratories using diverse techniques, in order to increase sequencing depth and limit assay-specific biases. Leukapheresis yielded between about 0.85 and 9 billion PBMCs per donor.

Study-wide findings and limitations: Pairwise subsampling led to the expectation that sequencing depth would affect the degree of clonotype sharing among donors. Incomplete sequencing was indicated by rarefaction of sorted-subset datasets, despite the large sequencing depth. The small number of donors limited the genetic and exposure-history diversity represented. Naive subsets generally had larger estimated clonotype richness than memory subsets. Sharing across a few donors was observed for 5% to 6.5% of naive CD4, 3% to 4% of naive CD8, over 2% of memory CD4, and about 0.4% of memory CD8 clonotypes. Compared with non-shared clonotypes, the clonotypes found in all four sorted-subset donors had higher generation probabilities. Sampling was restricted to blood, and TCR repertoires in tissue are likely to differ from TCR repertoires in blood.

Using the deep immunoSEQ assay, multiplex PCR amplified TCR CDR3 regions from genomic DNA. Genomic DNA extracted from each cell subset was distributed evenly over all wells of several immunoSEQ 96-well plates, and each plate served as one replicate. For sorted subsets, each replicate PCR was loaded with 150 to 250 ng genomic DNA, equivalent to 25,000 to 35,000 T cell genomes. Purified libraries were quantified with a Qubit 3.0 fluorometer, sized on a Bioanalyzer 2100, and re-quantified with the KAPA Library Quantification kit. Every immunoSEQ 96-well plate was sequenced on a separate single-read 150-cycle Illumina NextSeq 550 flow cell. Processing in the source paper ran as follows. Because the immunoSEQ output held only junctional sequences and lacked quality scores, the filtering could not match the filtering applied to full-length reads. Sequences were annotated with PyIR, a Python wrapper for IgBLAST v1.9, and V/J genes and CDR3 were assigned using IMGT germline references. Reads were removed for weak V/J assignments (E-value above 1e-6), missing CDR3, stop codons, out-of-frame junctions, or ambiguous translated residues. V3J clonotypes were defined as sequences sharing the same inferred V gene, J gene, and CDR3 amino acid sequence. Percentage overlap between repertoires was computed as shared unique clonotypes divided by the size of the smaller repertoire. Three approaches were used to assess repertoire richness: RTK rarefaction, the Chao1 estimator, and Recon v2.1 estimates of unobserved clonotypes. For all TCRbeta clonotypes obtained by the gDNA method from a few donors, generation probabilities were computed with OLGA. TCRdb mirrors the immuneACCESS table, restricted to in-frame sequences. Some clones are absent from its copies; in checked studies, under half trace to an unresolved V gene, and the reason for the others is unknown. V, J and clone size are those of that table, while D and trimming were read from the DNA. Here the sample has a few million clones; just over 90% occur a single time. The top ten clones comprise 0.39% of the sample.

The CDR3 spans 15 residues, from the cysteine through the phenylalanine. The only DNA kept is the CDR3, 45 bases in frame from the first base. V trim: 2 bases; J trim: 0 bases; unmatched bases: 2. Based on the germline V gene, the CDR1 and CDR2 sequences are SGHTA and FQGNSA. The TCR originated in a man aged 18 to 29 in good health. Some clones in this sample may be carry-over from other donors' samples. The receptor chain draws on TRBV7-2 and TRBJ1-1; a stretch of 8 junction bases matches TRBD1. The sequencing sample was made of naive CD4+ T cells from PBMCs. Sample cell subset or site, as interpreted from the label and publication: CD45RA+ positively selected. CDR3 sequence: CASSLRQGMNTEAFF. The DNA is TGTGCCAGCAGCTTAAGACAGGGGATGAACACTGAAGCTTTCTTT.